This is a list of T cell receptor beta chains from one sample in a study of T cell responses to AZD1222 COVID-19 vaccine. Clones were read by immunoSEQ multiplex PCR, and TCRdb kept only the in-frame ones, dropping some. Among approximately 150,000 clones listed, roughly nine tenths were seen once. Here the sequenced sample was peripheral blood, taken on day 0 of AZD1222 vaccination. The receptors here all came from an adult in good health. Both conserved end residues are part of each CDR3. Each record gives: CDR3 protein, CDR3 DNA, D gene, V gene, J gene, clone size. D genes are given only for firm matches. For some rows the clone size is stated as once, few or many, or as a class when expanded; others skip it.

CAISERTGSSYEQYF,TGTGCCATCAGTGAGAGGACAGGGAGCTCCTACGAGCAGTACTTC,TRBD1,TRBV10-3,TRBJ2-7,once
CASSMTRDTDQPQHF,TGTGCCAGTAGTATGACCCGGGACACAGATCAGCCCCAGCATTTT,.,TRBV19,TRBJ1-5,.
CASSLSQAERRPTIYF,TGTGCCAGCAGCTTGAGCCAGGCAGAGAGGAGGCCCACCATATATTTT,.,TRBV5-5,TRBJ1-3,.
CASSLGFTGYYEQYF,TGCGCCAGCAGCTTGGGGTTTACAGGCTACTACGAGCAGTACTTC,.,TRBV5-1,TRBJ2-7,.
CASSYRRQHPGSGANVLTF,TGTGCCAGCAGTTATCGGCGGCAGCACCCAGGCTCTGGGGCCAACGTCCTGACTTTC,.,TRBV6-2/TRBV6-3,TRBJ2-6,.
CASSMMRGTEAFF,TGTGCCAGTAGTATGATGAGGGGCACTGAAGCTTTCTTT,.,TRBV19,TRBJ1-1,.
CASSYSIQGDTEAFF,TGTGCCAGCAGTTACTCGATACAGGGAGACACTGAAGCTTTCTTT,.,TRBV6-5,TRBJ1-1,once
CASSLVGARGGYTF,TGTGCCAGCAGCTTGGTCGGGGCACGGGGCGGCTACACCTTC,.,TRBV5-6,TRBJ1-2,.
CASSASVAGVLEQYF,TGTGCCAGCAGCGCCTCGGTTGCGGGAGTGCTCGAGCAGTACTTC,TRBD2,TRBV9,TRBJ2-7,.
CASSFSQTITYEQYF,TGTGCCAGCAGCTTTAGCCAGACAATAACCTACGAGCAGTACTTC,.,TRBV5-4,TRBJ2-7,few
CASSLSLLGAGELFF,TGTGCCAGCAGCTTGAGTCTCTTAGGGGCCGGGGAGCTGTTTTTT,.,TRBV5-6,TRBJ2-2,.
CASSLGPGGSEKLFF,TGCGCCAGCAGCTTGGGCCCAGGAGGTAGTGAAAAACTGTTTTTT,.,TRBV5-1,TRBJ1-4,.
CASSFLGDVYGYTF,TGTGCCAGCAGTTTTCTTGGGGACGTCTATGGCTACACCTTC,.,TRBV28,TRBJ1-2,.
CASSVRHVSNQPQHF,TGTGCCAGCAGTGTACGACACGTTAGCAATCAGCCCCAGCATTTT,.,TRBV28,TRBJ1-5,.
CASSPRGTDGYTF,TGTGCCAGCTCACCAAGGGGGACGGATGGCTACACCTTC,.,TRBV18,TRBJ1-2,.
CASSPTGLAGETQYF,TGTGCCAGCAGCCCGACCGGACTAGCGGGAGAGACCCAGTACTTC,TRBD2,TRBV11-1,TRBJ2-5,.
CASSIVPGQGMNTEAFF,TGTGCCAGTAGTATAGTCCCGGGACAGGGAATGAACACTGAAGCTTTCTTT,TRBD1,TRBV19,TRBJ1-1,.
CAGGFRGQEQYF,TGTGCCGGAGGATTCAGGGGGCAAGAGCAGTACTTC,TRBD1,TRBV2,TRBJ2-7,.
CASSIDGRGTGELFF,TGTGCCAGTAGTATTGACGGGCGGGGCACCGGGGAGCTGTTTTTT,.,TRBV19,TRBJ2-2,.
CASSSNYGYTF,TGTGCCAGCAGCTCTAACTATGGCTACACCTTC,.,TRBV7-2,TRBJ1-2,once
CASSPSTPGQGAPGYGYTF,TGTGCCAGCAGTCCCAGTACTCCGGGACAGGGGGCGCCAGGCTATGGCTACACCTTC,TRBD1,TRBV28,TRBJ1-2,.
CAISESSVLNTEAFF,TGTGCCATCAGTGAGTCTTCGGTCCTGAACACTGAAGCTTTCTTT,.,TRBV10-3,TRBJ1-1,.
CASSHQPGGTGELFF,TGCGCCAGCAGCCACCAGCCAGGGGGAACCGGGGAGCTGTTTTTT,TRBD1,TRBV4-1,TRBJ2-2,.
CASSQYLVDRSRWASSETQYF,TGCGCCAGCAGCCAATATTTGGTCGACAGGTCTCGGTGGGCATCAAGCGAGACCCAGTACTTC,.,TRBV4-1,TRBJ2-5,.
CASSQERGSGYTF,TGCGCCAGCAGCCAAGAAAGGGGAAGCGGCTACACCTTC,.,TRBV5-1,TRBJ1-2,.
CAISELGSHGYTF,TGTGCCATCAGTGAATTAGGTTCCCATGGCTACACCTTC,.,TRBV10-3,TRBJ1-2,.
CASSLRGFGTDTQYF,TGCGCCAGCAGCTTGCGAGGGTTCGGCACAGATACGCAGTATTTT,.,TRBV5-1,TRBJ2-3,.
CASTPGVSTGANVLTF,TGTGCCAGTACCCCCGGGGTGTCCACCGGGGCCAACGTCCTGACTTTC,.,TRBV19,TRBJ2-6,.
CASSQGGANTEAFF,TGTGCCAGCAGTCAAGGAGGGGCCAACACTGAAGCTTTCTTT,.,TRBV7-9,TRBJ1-1,.
CSVGVRYQETQYF,TGCAGCGTTGGTGTAAGATATCAAGAGACCCAGTACTTC,.,TRBV29-1,TRBJ2-5,.
CASSPLRGNEQFF,TGTGCCAGCAGCCCACTCAGGGGTAATGAGCAGTTCTTC,.,TRBV3-1/TRBV3-2,TRBJ2-1,.
CASSWEGNTEAFF,TGTGCCAGCAGCTGGGAGGGGAACACTGAAGCTTTCTTT,.,TRBV7-9,TRBJ1-1,.
CASTGQGATHEKLFF,TGCGCCAGCACCGGACAGGGGGCGACCCATGAAAAACTGTTTTTT,TRBD1,TRBV5-1,TRBJ1-4,.
CASSQELLPTSGRGNIQYF,TGCGCCAGCAGCCAGGAACTTCTACCAACTAGCGGGAGAGGAAACATTCAGTACTTC,TRBD2,TRBV4-1,TRBJ2-4,.
CASSSSAGGRWFIQYF,TGTGCCAGCAGTTCCTCGGCAGGGGGGCGGTGGTTTATTCAGTACTTC,.,TRBV28,TRBJ2-4,.
CASSPGQEPNTEAFF,TGCGCCAGCAGCCCAGGACAGGAGCCGAACACTGAAGCTTTCTTT,TRBD1,TRBV5-1,TRBJ1-1,.
CASSPGSGRGSYNEQFF,TGTGCCAGCAGCCCGGGGAGCGGGAGGGGGTCCTACAATGAGCAGTTCTTC,TRBD2,TRBV7-3,TRBJ2-1,.
CASSRTRFSYEQYF,TGTGCCAGCAGCCGGACACGGTTCTCCTACGAGCAGTACTTC,.,TRBV7-8,TRBJ2-7,few
CASSPGQGHHEQFF,TGCGCCAGCAGCCCGGGACAGGGTCACCATGAGCAGTTCTTC,TRBD1,TRBV4-3,TRBJ2-1,.
CASSAGTAISEQYF,TGTGCCAGCAGTGCCGGGACAGCAATTTCCGAGCAGTACTTC,TRBD1,TRBV2,TRBJ2-7,.
CASSLFGGGPNSPLHF,TGTGCCAGCAGTTTATTCGGGGGGGGTCCTAATTCACCCCTCCACTTT,.,TRBV27,TRBJ1-6,.
CASRRAYEQYF,TGTGCCAGCCGTAGAGCCTACGAGCAGTACTTC,.,TRBV6-5,TRBJ2-7,.
CASSTEARDRGPDTEAFF,TGTGCCAGCAGCACAGAGGCTCGGGACAGGGGGCCGGACACTGAAGCTTTCTTT,TRBD1,TRBV9,TRBJ1-1,.
CASSRLGTDTQYF,TGTGCCAGCAGTCGCCTGGGCACAGATACGCAGTATTTT,.,TRBV27,TRBJ2-3,.
CASSRDRVTGELFF,TGTGCCAGCAGCCGGGACAGGGTTACCGGGGAGCTGTTTTTT,TRBD1,TRBV7-2,TRBJ2-2,.
CASSEGRLNTEAFF,TGTGCCAGCAGTGAGGGCAGATTGAACACTGAAGCTTTCTTT,.,TRBV2,TRBJ1-1,.
CASSASSGAQEFDYGYTF,TGTGCCAGCAGCGCCAGTTCAGGGGCCCAGGAGTTTGACTATGGCTACACCTTC,.,TRBV7-9,TRBJ1-2,.
CASSSGYSRAVNTEAFF,TGTGCCAGCAGCTCAGGGTACAGCCGGGCAGTAAACACTGAAGCTTTCTTT,.,TRBV27,TRBJ1-1,.
CASSRDIISGNTIYF,TGTGCCAGCAGCCGGGACATTATCTCTGGAAACACCATATATTTT,.,TRBV7-9,TRBJ1-3,.
CASSESDLQLSYEQYF,TGTGCCAGCAGTGAATCGGATTTACAGCTCTCCTACGAGCAGTACTTC,.,TRBV6-1,TRBJ2-7,.
CACDRGHGQPQHF,TGTGCCTGTGACAGGGGGCACGGTCAGCCCCAGCATTTT,TRBD1,TRBV30,TRBJ1-5,.
CASSIYYSRGLAGAYEQYF,TGTGCCAGTAGTATTTATTATTCCAGGGGCCTGGCTGGGGCCTACGAGCAGTACTTC,.,TRBV19,TRBJ2-7,.
CASSSMVPNYGYTF,TGTGCCAGCAGTTCTATGGTCCCCAACTATGGCTACACCTTC,.,TRBV6-5,TRBJ1-2,.
CASRKSGVNYGYTF,TGTGCCAGCAGAAAATCGGGGGTTAACTATGGCTACACCTTC,.,TRBV27,TRBJ1-2,.
CASSQDNRRNIQYF,TGCGCCAGCAGCCAAGATAATAGGCGAAACATTCAGTACTTC,.,TRBV4-1,TRBJ2-4,once
CASSQDIGGWRKSTDTQYF,TGTGCCAGCAGCCAAGATATCGGGGGGTGGCGGAAGAGCACAGATACGCAGTATTTT,TRBD2,TRBV3-1/TRBV3-2,TRBJ2-3,once
CASSLVAGRTMNTEAFF,TGTGCCAGCAGTTTAGTGGCAGGGAGGACGATGAACACTGAAGCTTTCTTT,.,TRBV28,TRBJ1-1,.